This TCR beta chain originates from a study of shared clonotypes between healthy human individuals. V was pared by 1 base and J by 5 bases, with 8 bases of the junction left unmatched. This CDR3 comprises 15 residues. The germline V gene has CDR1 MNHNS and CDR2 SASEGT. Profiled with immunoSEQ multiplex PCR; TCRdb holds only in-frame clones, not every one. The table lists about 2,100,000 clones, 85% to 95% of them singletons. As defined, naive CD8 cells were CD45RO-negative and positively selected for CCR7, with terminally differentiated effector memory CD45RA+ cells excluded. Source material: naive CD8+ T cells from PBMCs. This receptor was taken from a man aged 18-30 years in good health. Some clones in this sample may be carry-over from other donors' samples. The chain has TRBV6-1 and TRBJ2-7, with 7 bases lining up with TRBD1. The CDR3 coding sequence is TGTGCCAGCAGTGAAGTAGGGGGCTATTACCACGAGCAGTACTTC. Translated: CASSEVGGYYHEQYF.